This is a list of T cell receptor beta chains from one sample in a study of cytomegalovirus exposure and HLA in healthy donors. Clones were read by immunoSEQ multiplex PCR, and TCRdb kept only the in-frame ones, dropping some. The data show more than 150,000 clones, 78% seen once. Sequenced input: PBMCs. Receptors originate from a woman aged 25 to 45 in good health and CMV-seropositive. Each CDR3 is given with its conserved first and last residue. A D gene is named only where the DNA matches it firmly. Not all rows give a size; the values are once, few, many and, for expanded clones, a class.

>TRBV10-1|TRBJ2-4|-|14|-
CASSQGRSGNIQYF
TGCGCCAGCAGTCAGGGGCGTTCGGGAAACATTCAGTACTTC
>TRBV7-8|TRBJ1-5|-|15|-
CASSFQGIGNQPQHF
TGTGCCAGCAGCTTCCAGGGTATCGGCAATCAGCCCCAGCATTTT
>TRBV29-1|TRBJ1-5|TRBD1|14|-
CSVVGTGANQPQHF
TGCAGCGTTGTAGGGACAGGGGCTAATCAGCCCCAGCATTTT
>TRBV2|TRBJ1-4|TRBD1|12|-
CASPGQVSDLFF
TGTGCCAGCCCGGGACAGGTGAGCGACCTGTTTTTT
>TRBV12-5|TRBJ2-2|-|18|-
CAIVGGRGAENYAGELFF
TGTGCTATAGTGGGGGGGAGGGGGGCAGAGAACTACGCCGGGGAGCTGTTTTTT
>TRBV28|TRBJ2-3|-|12|-
CASSLQEDTQYF
TGTGCCAGCAGCCTACAGGAAGATACGCAGTATTTT
>TRBV2|TRBJ2-2|-|11|-
CASSGTGELFF
TGTGCCAGCAGCGGGACCGGGGAGCTGTTTTTT
>TRBV9|TRBJ1-2|TRBD1|13|-
CASSITGGKGYTF
TGTGCCAGCAGCATCACAGGGGGTAAGGGCTACACCTTC
>TRBV18|TRBJ1-5|TRBD1|16|once
CASSQTTGTENQPQHF
TGTGCCAGCTCACAAACTACCGGGACAGAAAATCAGCCCCAGCATTTT
>TRBV7-9|TRBJ1-6|TRBD1|15|-
CASSFLDRGNSPLHF
TGTGCCAGCAGCTTCTTGGACAGGGGAAATTCACCCCTCCACTTT
>TRBV7-9|TRBJ2-5|-|18|once
CASSLRVGTRGGQETQYF
TGTGCCAGCAGCCTGAGGGTTGGGACAAGAGGAGGACAAGAGACCCAGTACTTC
>TRBV5-1|TRBJ2-2|TRBD2|20|-
CASSSDGGRTYSSNTGELFF
TGCGCCAGCAGCTCGGACGGGGGGAGAACCTACAGTTCGAACACCGGGGAGCTGTTTTTT
>TRBV4-3|TRBJ1-2|-|14|-
CASSPDTANYGYTF
TGCGCCAGCAGCCCGGACACAGCTAACTATGGCTACACCTTC
>TRBV6-5|TRBJ1-2|-|13|few
CASGRQPGYGYTF
TGTGCCAGCGGACGACAGCCGGGCTATGGCTACACCTTC
>TRBV19|TRBJ2-1|TRBD2|14|-
CASKRGGIYNEQFF
TGTGCCAGTAAACGGGGGGGAATCTACAATGAGCAGTTCTTC
>TRBV4-2|TRBJ2-1|TRBD2|16|-
CASSQVRLAGTNEQFF
TGTGCCAGCAGCCAAGTCAGGCTAGCGGGTACCAATGAGCAGTTCTTC
>TRBV5-4|TRBJ2-3|TRBD1|15|-
CASSLWGQGIGTQYF
TGTGCCAGCAGCTTGTGGGGACAGGGTATAGGTACGCAGTATTTT
>TRBV6-6|TRBJ1-4|TRBD1|14|-
CASSYLQGNEKLFF
TGTGCCAGCAGTTACTTACAGGGGAATGAAAAACTGTTTTTT
>TRBV27|TRBJ1-2|-|16|-
CASSFGAGIGNYGYTF
TGTGCCAGCAGTTTCGGGGCGGGGATTGGTAACTATGGCTACACCTTC
>TRBV2|TRBJ1-1|TRBD1|14|-
CASSQDRDRPEAFF
TGTGCCAGCAGTCAGGACAGGGATCGGCCTGAAGCTTTCTTT
>TRBV7-6|TRBJ2-7|-|13|once
CASSPPGGGEQYF
TGTGCCAGCAGTCCCCCCGGCGGAGGCGAGCAGTACTTC
>TRBV9|TRBJ2-3|-|14|-
CASGVQAITDTQYF
TGTGCCAGCGGCGTGCAGGCAATCACAGATACGCAGTATTTT
>TRBV5-6|TRBJ2-7|TRBD1|15|-
CASTRPGQGPYEQYF
TGTGCCAGCACCCGGCCGGGACAGGGACCCTACGAGCAGTACTTC
>TRBV6-5|TRBJ1-1|-|12|-
CASSEAYYRAFF
TGTGCCAGCAGTGAAGCGTACTACCGGGCTTTCTTT
>TRBV19|TRBJ1-4|TRBD1|14|-
CASSITGTGEKLFF
TGTGCCAGTAGTATCACCGGGACAGGCGAAAAACTGTTTTTT
>TRBV28|TRBJ1-2|-|11|-
CASSFVDGYTF
TGTGCCAGCAGTTTCGTCGATGGCTACACCTTC
>TRBV4-3|TRBJ1-2|-|18|-
CASSQIGPSTHRNTGYTF
TGCGCCAGCAGCCAAATCGGCCCTTCCACTCACAGGAATACGGGCTACACCTTC
>TRBV2|TRBJ1-1|-|15|-
CASNGFQGSNTEAFF
TGTGCCAGCAATGGATTTCAGGGGTCGAACACTGAAGCTTTCTTT
>TRBV9|TRBJ2-1|-|13|-
CASSAEVANEQFF
TGTGCCAGCAGCGCGGAGGTGGCCAATGAGCAGTTCTTC
>TRBV6-5|TRBJ2-1|-|16|-
CASSYSLLTRSNEQFF
TGTGCCAGCAGTTACAGCCTACTGACCCGGAGCAATGAGCAGTTCTTC
>TRBV9|TRBJ2-3|-|14|-
CASSVGGTTDTQYF
TGTGCCAGCAGCGTCGGCGGGACCACAGATACGCAGTATTTT
>TRBV6-5|TRBJ2-1|TRBD1|16|-
CASSYAGTGVYNEQFF
TGTGCCAGCAGCTACGCCGGGACAGGGGTATACAATGAGCAGTTCTTC
>TRBV27|TRBJ2-1|-|13|-
CASSLGRKGEQFF
TGTGCCAGCAGTTTAGGCAGGAAAGGAGAGCAGTTCTTC
>TRBV7-9|TRBJ1-4|-|14|-
CASSLGGEDEKLFF
TGTGCCAGCAGCTTAGGCGGCGAGGATGAAAAACTGTTTTTT
>TRBV6-1|TRBJ1-1|TRBD1|14|-
CASRKQGENTEAFF
TGTGCCAGCAGAAAACAGGGGGAAAACACTGAAGCTTTCTTT
>TRBV27|TRBJ2-5|TRBD2|18|-
CASSLLLGGAVSRETQYF
TGTGCCAGCAGTTTATTGTTGGGAGGGGCGGTTTCTAGGGAGACCCAGTACTTC
>TRBV28|TRBJ2-7|-|12|few
CASSRQSYEQYF
TGTGCCAGCAGCCGACAGAGCTACGAGCAGTACTTC
>TRBV21-1|TRBJ2-7|-|15|-
CASSNPGQIHYEQYF
TGTGCCAGCAGCAACCCGGGACAGATACACTACGAGCAGTACTTC
>TRBV9|TRBJ1-4|-|15|-
CASSDRQVGDEKLFF
TGTGCCAGCAGCGACCGACAGGTGGGAGATGAAAAACTGTTTTTT
>TRBV4-1|TRBJ1-4|-|17|-
CASRGTQAETRGEKLFF
TGCGCCAGCAGGGGGACACAGGCGGAGACCCGGGGAGAAAAACTGTTTTTT
>TRBV11-3|TRBJ2-1|TRBD2|16|-
CASSVPRTSPYNEQFF
TGTGCCAGCAGCGTCCCTCGGACTAGTCCCTACAATGAGCAGTTCTTC